This T cell receptor beta chain was identified in a study of cytomegalovirus exposure and HLA in healthy donors. Germline CDR1 and CDR2: LNHDA and SQIVND (reference sequence). V gave up 7 bases and J gave up 6 bases, with 24 bases separating them. The CDR3 contains 17 residues. Vbeta (60) and Jbeta (13) primers were used in the PCR. The protocol was immunoSEQ multiplex PCR, while the TCRdb copy is restricted to in-frame clones and leaves out a portion. The data hold 160,000 or so clones, with approximately 82% observed a single time. Study-level points and caveats: Relative to the approximately 700-donor mean, N-insertions were reportedly fewer in an Asian-associated ancestry cluster in a later analysis.

A word on this clone: Its target is unknown.

This receptor was identified in a male donor in good health and CMV-seronegative. The V and J genes are TRBV19 and TRBJ2-2; D possibly corresponds to TRBD2 (6 bases). The sample was PBMCs. The CDR3 protein is CASTRGSRGSRAGELFF. The CDR3 DNA sequence: TGTGCCAGTACTCGGGGGTCGCGCGGGTCTAGAGCCGGGGAGCTGTTTTTT.